The 24 T cell receptor beta chains listed next were all sequenced from one sample in a study of OX40 agonist ivuxolimab in advanced cancers. TCRdb's copy holds only in-frame clones and misses some; the assay was immunoSEQ multiplex PCR. The repertoire includes 50,000 to 70,000 clones, about 86% of them detected once, and 2.1% sits in the top ten. The specimen was CD4+ or CD8+ T cells sorted from blood, collected in a trial of the OX40 agonist ivuxolimab. The receptors were gathered from an adult with an advanced solid tumor such as melanoma, head and neck, liver or kidney cancer.

The V call is TRBV29-1, the J call TRBJ2-2, with a weak D call TRBD2 (7 bases). This CDR3 has 13 residues. CDR1 SQVTM and CDR2 ANQGSEA come from the germline V gene. V lost 4 bases and J 4 bases, leaving 10 bases between the germline ends. In nucleotides, the CDR3 is TGCAGCGTTGTTAGGGGGGGCACCGGGGAGCTGTTTTTT. As protein: CSVVRGGTGELFF.

The rearrangement uses TRBV6-6 and TRBJ2-7; tentative D call: TRBD2 (6 bases). Trimming shortened V by 2 bases and J by 3 bases, and 8 bases separated the two germline ends. The CDR3 totals 13 residues. Germline CDR1 MNHNY, CDR2 SVGAGI (reference sequence). The CDR3 region is CASSYRRDYEQYF. The DNA for the CDR3 is TGTGCCAGCAGTTACCGGAGGGACTACGAGCAGTACTTC.

The CDR3 DNA is TGTGCCAGCAGTGATATGGGACAGGAGATCGATCAGCCCCAGCATTTT. This gives the protein CASSDMGQEIDQPQHF. This chain uses TRBV28 with TRBJ1-5, with 8 nucleotides matching TRBD1. The CDR3 is 16 residues long. The ends lost 5 bases at V and 5 bases at J; junction bases unmatched: 11. Germline V gene data show CDR1 as MDHEN and CDR2 as SYDVKM.

This sequence joins TRBV11-3 and TRBJ2-1; 13 bases line up with TRBD2. The CDR3 covers 16 residues. J lost 10 bases, V lost 0 bases, and 6 bases had no gene match. Germline CDR1 reads SGHNT; CDR2 reads YENEEA. CDR3 nucleotide sequence: TGTGCCAGCAGCTTAGATGGGGGACTAGCGGGGCGGGAGCAGTTCTTC. It encodes CASSLDGGLAGREQFF.

The V gene is TRBV7-9, the J gene TRBJ2-1; weak D call: TRBD2 (6 bases). The CDR3 has 19 amino acids. Germline V gives CDR1 SEHNR, CDR2 FQNEAQ (reference sequence). The ends were cut back, 1 base at V and 5 bases at J, with 24 bases in the middle. CDR3 in DNA: TGTGCCAGCAGCTTAGGATCGCTGTCTTCATGGGAGGCGAACAATGAGCAGTTCTTC. This sequence encodes CASSLGSLSSWEANNEQFF.

V is TRBV10-3 and J is TRBJ2-2; 10 nucleotides match TRBD1. The CDR3 totals 18 residues. Germline V gives CDR1 ENHRY, CDR2 SYGVKD. The V and J ends lost 2 bases and 7 bases, in that order; junction bases with no gene match: 13. Here the CDR3 reads CAISELQPGQGTGGELFF. CDR3 in DNA: TGTGCCATCAGTGAGCTACAGCCGGGACAGGGGACAGGCGGGGAGCTGTTTTTT.

The chain combines TRBV7-3 with TRBJ2-2; D not resolved. Germline V lookup: CDR1 SGHTA, CDR2 FQGTGA. The V end lost 5 bases, the J end lost 1 base, and 8 bases lay between the germline ends. The CDR3 loop spans 14 amino acids. CDR3 sequence: CASSAHRNTGELFF. CDR3 bases: TGTGCCAGCAGCGCCCATCGGAACACCGGGGAGCTGTTTTTT.

This rearrangement joins TRBV7-2 to TRBJ2-5; 7 nucleotides line up with TRBD1. CDR1 and CDR2 (germline): SGHTA, FQGNSA. The V and J ends lost 4 bases and 0 bases, in that order; junction bases with no gene match: 5. This CDR3 has 15 amino acids. CDR3 sequence reads: CASSSGTVYQETQYF. The CDR3 DNA is TGTGCCAGCAGCTCCGGGACAGTGTACCAAGAGACCCAGTACTTC.

The chain links TRBV15 to TRBJ1-3; 7 bases are shared with TRBD1. This CDR3 region has 14 residues. J gave up 3 bases and V 4 bases, and 3 bases lay outside the gene matches. Germline loops: CDR1 LNHNV, CDR2 YYDKDF (reference sequence). CDR3 loop: CATSTNRGGNTIYF. The CDR3 DNA reads TGTGCCACCAGCACCAACAGGGGTGGAAACACCATATATTTT. Variable domain in full (rest from reference TRBV15 and TRBJ1-3): DAMVIQNPRYQVTQFGKPVTLSCSQTLNHNVMYWYQQKSSQAPKLLFHYYDKDFNNEADTPDNFQSRRPNTSFCFLDIRSPGLGDTAMYLCATSTNRGGNTIYFGEGSWLTVV.

The chain recombines TRBV5-1 with TRBJ2-3; 9 nucleotides match TRBD2. With 0 bases clipped from V and 4 bases from J, the junction kept 6 bases outside the gene matches. The germline CDR1 and CDR2 sequences are SGHRS and YFSETQ. This CDR3 has 16 residues. CDR3 nucleotide sequence: TGCGCCAGCAGCTTGGCCCAGCGGGGGGACTCAGATACGCAGTATTTT. This codes for CASSLAQRGDSDTQYF.

The chain recombines TRBV5-8 with TRBJ2-2; the D gene is possibly TRBD2 (6 bases). CDR3 length equals 17 residues. V shed 0 bases and J shed 7 bases, with 19 bases lying between them. Germline lookup yields CDR1 SGHTS and CDR2 YDEGEE. This CDR3 is CASSLGLAPSKGGELFF. In DNA, the CDR3 is TGTGCCAGCAGCTTGGGTCTAGCGCCCTCGAAGGGCGGGGAGCTGTTTTTT.

This sequence joins TRBV28 and TRBJ2-7, with D maybe TRBD2 (6 bases). Trimming removed 3 bases at V and 1 base at J, with 7 bases between. The CDR3 extends over 13 amino acids. The germline gives CDR1 MDHEN, CDR2 SYDVKM. The CDR3, as DNA: TGTGCCAGCAGTTTCGGGGGTTCCTACGAGCAGTACTTC. The encoded protein is CASSFGGSYEQYF.

The V gene is TRBV7-6, the J gene TRBJ2-4; either TRBD1 or TRBD2 may fit D (5 bases each). CDR1 is SGHVS and CDR2 is FNYEAQ in the germline V gene. Trimming removed 5 bases at V and 3 bases at J, with 20 bases between. This CDR3 spans 17 amino acids. The CDR3 bases are TGTGCCAGCAGCCTAGAGCCAAGAGGGACGGGCAAAAACATTCAGTACTTC. Encoded protein: CASSLEPRGTGKNIQYF.

This chain connects TRBV5-1 to TRBJ1-2, with 7 bases aligning to TRBD1. J gave up 2 bases and V 2 bases, and 6 bases lay outside the gene matches. CDR3 length: 15 residues. Germline V CDR1 and CDR2: SGHRS, YFSETQ. CDR3 DNA sequence: TGCGCCAGCAGCTTTTTAGGGACAGTGAACTATGGCTACACCTTC. Translated: CASSFLGTVNYGYTF.

The genes are TRBV6-6 and TRBJ2-7, with no clear D. The CDR3 spans 15 residues. In germline, CDR1 is MNHNY, CDR2 SVGAGI (reference sequence). With 5 bases removed from V and 0 bases from J, the gap between germline ends came to 14 bases. The CDR3 region has the DNA TGTGCCAGCAGTCCCCCCCGTGCCAGCTCCTACGAGCAGTACTTC. Its protein is CASSPPRASSYEQYF.

Points on this clone: A read error may produce the germline difference seen at one junction end. This sequence joins TRBV7-7 and TRBJ2-7; the D gene is possibly TRBD2 (6 bases). CDR3 length: 13 residues. Germline V CDR1 and CDR2: SSHAT, FNYEAQ (reference sequence). The CDR3 DNA follows: TGTGCTAGCAGCTTAGGCGGGACCTACGAGCAGTACTTC. Protein product: CASSLGGTYEQYF. The entire variable domain, with the rest obtained from reference TRBV7-7 and TRBJ2-7, is as follows: GAGVSQSPRYKVTKRGQDVTLRCDPISSHATLYWYQQALGQGPEFLTYFNYEAQPDKSGLPSDRFSAERPEGSISTLTIQRTEQRDSAMYRCASSLGGTYEQYFGPGTRLTVT.

The chain joins TRBV11-2 to TRBJ2-7, with D perhaps matching TRBD2 (7 bases). Trimming took 5 bases from V and 0 from J, leaving 26 bases between them. Germline values: CDR1 SGHAT, CDR2 FQNNGV. This CDR3 has 19 residues. CDR3 residues: CASSHYYRGGRSDSYEQYF. For the CDR3, the DNA is TGTGCCAGCAGCCATTACTATAGGGGGGGGCGGAGCGACTCCTACGAGCAGTACTTC.

The chain has TRBV19 and TRBJ1-6; 9 bases are a match to TRBD1. Germline CDR1 reads LNHDA; CDR2 reads SQIVND (reference sequence). CDR3 length equals 16 residues. V shed 6 bases, J shed 14 bases, and the junction held 17 bases outside the gene matches. The CDR3: CASSTTPGQGHTSLHF. CDR3 DNA sequence: TGTGCCAGTAGCACTACCCCGGGACAGGGTCATACGTCCCTCCACTTT.

V gene TRBV9 combines with J gene TRBJ2-6; the D gene could be TRBD1 or TRBD2 (6 bases each). CDR3 length equals 17 residues. Germline values: CDR1 SGDLS, CDR2 YYNGEE. Between the trimmed V and J ends, which lost 3 bases and 0 bases, there was a span of 13 bases. The CDR3, as DNA: TGTGCCAGCAGCGGCGGGACACTGAGCTCTGGGGCCAACGTCCTGACTTTC. Protein product: CASSGGTLSSGANVLTF. The whole variable domain, filled in from reference TRBV9 and TRBJ2-6, reads DSGVTQTPKHLITATGQRVTLRCSPRSGDLSVYWYQQSLDQGLQFLIQYYNGEERAKGNILERFSAQQFPDLHSELNLSSLELGDSALYFCASSGGTLSSGANVLTFGAGSRLTVL.

The chain recombines TRBV9 with TRBJ2-2; D possibly corresponds to TRBD2 (5 bases). The CDR3 consists of 16 residues. Germline-derived CDR1 and CDR2 are SGDLS and YYNGEE. V was trimmed by 0 bases and J by 1 base, leaving 10 bases between them. In nucleotides, the CDR3 is TGTGCCAGCAGCGTAGTAGCCGGGATGAACACCGGGGAGCTGTTTTTT. Protein: CASSVVAGMNTGELFF.

The rearrangement uses TRBV2 and TRBJ2-5, with 10 bases identical to TRBD1. Looked up from germline, CDR1 is SNHLY and CDR2 is FYNNEI. J lost 2 bases, V lost 6 bases, and 3 bases had no gene match. This CDR3 has 14 amino acids. The CDR3 region is CASRPDRGQETQYF. CDR3 bases: TGTGCCAGCAGACCGGACAGGGGGCAAGAGACCCAGTACTTC.

V and J are TRBV19 and TRBJ1-1, with TRBD1 as a possible D gene (6 bases). There are 15 residues in the CDR3. Trimming shortened V by 0 bases and J by 4 bases, and 12 bases separated the two germline ends. The germline V gene encodes CDR1 LNHDA and CDR2 SQIVND (reference sequence). Here the CDR3 DNA reads TGTGCCAGTAGTATAGATCAGGGGATCGGCACTGAAGCTTTCTTT. Its translation: CASSIDQGIGTEAFF.

The chain employs TRBV28 and TRBJ1-2, with D unresolved. The CDR3 loop spans 13 amino acids. The V end lost 2 bases, the J end lost 4 bases, and 8 bases lay between the germline ends. The germline gives CDR1 MDHEN, CDR2 SYDVKM. The CDR3 protein is CASSLDGIYGYTF. Here the CDR3 DNA reads TGTGCCAGCAGTTTAGACGGGATCTATGGCTACACCTTC.

This sequence joins TRBV10-2 and TRBJ1-2, with a weak D call TRBD1 (6 bases). V was pared by 1 base and J by 4 bases, with 19 bases between. The CDR3 runs 17 residues. The germline gives CDR1 WSHSY, CDR2 SAAADI. The DNA for the CDR3 is TGCGCCAGCAGTGAGTGGCTAACCCGGAGGGGGTCCTATGGCTACACCTTC. It is translated as CASSEWLTRRGSYGYTF.